This is a list of T cell receptor beta chains from one sample in a study of blood T cell repertoires in COVID-19. Generated by immunoSEQ multiplex PCR, the TCRdb table keeps only in-frame clones and is missing some. This table has about 220,000 clones, around nine tenths appearing once. The specimen was PBMCs or T cells enriched from blood (not recorded which). These receptors all come from a woman aged 45-59 years with acute COVID-19. CDR3s include the opening cysteine and the closing phenylalanine or tryptophan. The D gene is left open where the match is weak. Clone size is stated in some rows and not others, as once, few, many or a class when expanded.

>TRBJ2-7|TRBV18|15|once|TRBD1
TGTGCCAGCTCAGGGCTAGGGGGCGCCTCTTACCAGGAGTACTTC
CASSGLGGASYQEYF
>TRBJ1-1|TRBV5-4|16|NA|TRBD1
TGTGCCAGCAGCCCCGGGGCCAGGGGGCCACCTCTAGAAGCTTTCTTT
CASSPGARGPPLEAFF
>TRBJ2-2|TRBV9|14|NA|NA
TGTGCCAGCAGCGTGTATACAAACACCGGGGAGCTGTTTTTT
CASSVYTNTGELFF
>TRBJ2-7|TRBV27|14|few|NA
TGTGCCAGCAGTTTCGGGGACTCAGTCTACGAGCAGTACTTC
CASSFGDSVYEQYF
>TRBJ2-7|TRBV19|15|NA|TRBD1
TGTGCCAGTAGGAGGGTAGGACAGGGGACCTACGAGCAGTACTTC
CASRRVGQGTYEQYF
>TRBJ1-5|TRBV20-1|15|NA|TRBD1
TGCAGTGCTAGTGCTACAGGGGATGAGGTGGAACCCCAGCATTTT
CSASATGDEVEPQHF
>TRBJ1-1|TRBV7-8|14|NA|NA
TGTGCCAGCAGTTCCAGTACCGGGAGCAGTGAAGCTTTCTTT
CASSSSTGSSEAFF
>TRBJ2-3|TRBV7-2|14|NA|NA
TGTGCCAGCAGCTTAGCGCGGGCAACAGATACGCAGTATTTT
CASSLARATDTQYF
>TRBJ1-3|TRBV7-9|18|few|NA
TGTGCCAGCAGCTTAGCGCGGGGTTCAGGGACTCCTGGAAACACCATATATTTT
CASSLARGSGTPGNTIYF
>TRBJ1-2|TRBV18|15|NA|NA
TGTGCCAGCTCACCACGTACGGGAACTAACTATGGCTACACCTTC
CASSPRTGTNYGYTF
>TRBJ2-3|TRBV4-2|14|NA|NA
TGTGCCAGCAGCCAAGACAGGGTCACAGATACGCAGTATTTT
CASSQDRVTDTQYF
>TRBJ2-2|TRBV6-2/TRBV6-3|15|NA|TRBD2
TGTGCCAGCAGCCAGGGACTAACGAACACCGGGGAGCTGTTTTTT
CASSQGLTNTGELFF
>TRBJ2-2|TRBV19|13|NA|NA
TGTGCCAGCGCCCCAAGGAGGGTCGGGGAGCTGTTTTTT
CASAPRRVGELFF
>TRBJ2-2|TRBV5-1|16|NA|TRBD1
TGCGCCAGCAGCCCAGGGACAGGGGGGAACACCGGGGAGCTGTTTTTT
CASSPGTGGNTGELFF
>TRBJ2-7|TRBV11-2|14|once|NA
TGTGCCAGCAGCTTAGGAGTTAGTATCTACGAGCAGTACTTC
CASSLGVSIYEQYF
>TRBJ1-1|TRBV2|12|NA|NA
TGTGCCTCAGGGCGAATGAACACTGAAGCTTTCTTT
CASGRMNTEAFF
>TRBJ2-1|TRBV29-1|19|NA|NA
TGCAGCGTTGAACCCCATCTACGGAGCCGCCTCAGCTCCTACAATGAGCAGTTCTTC
CSVEPHLRSRLSSYNEQFF
>TRBJ1-1|TRBV27|14|NA|NA
TGTGCCAGCAGTTTGACACAGGGTCGAACTGAAGCTTTCTTT
CASSLTQGRTEAFF
>TRBJ1-3|TRBV14|16|few|NA
TGTGCCAGCAGCCACCCCCCAGGCCCCTCTGGAAACACCATATATTTT
CASSHPPGPSGNTIYF
>TRBJ1-4|TRBV3-1/TRBV3-2|16|NA|TRBD1
TGTGCCAGCAGCCGTAGACAGGGCGCAACTAATGAAAAACTGTTTTTT
CASSRRQGATNEKLFF
>TRBJ2-3|TRBV6-5|15|NA|NA
TGTGCCAGCAGCTCCCCTAGGGGGTGGACAGATACGCAGTATTTT
CASSSPRGWTDTQYF
>TRBJ1-2|TRBV3-1/TRBV3-2|13|NA|NA
TGTGCCAGCAGCCTCGGGACTCTGTTGGGCTACACCTTC
CASSLGTLLGYTF
>TRBJ2-1|TRBV27|15|NA|NA
TGTGCCAGCAGTTTACTAGGAGGACTTTACAATGAGCAGTTCTTC
CASSLLGGLYNEQFF
>TRBJ2-1|TRBV28|14|NA|TRBD2
TGTGCCAGCAGTTTGGGACTAGCGGGAGATGAGCAGTTCTTC
CASSLGLAGDEQFF
>TRBJ2-7|TRBV18|15|NA|TRBD1
TGTGCCAGCTCACCCCTGACAGGGGGGGTCTACGAGCAGTACTTC
CASSPLTGGVYEQYF
>TRBJ1-6|TRBV28|14|few|NA
TGTGCCAGCCAATCGACAGGTGATAATTCACCCCTCCACTTT
CASQSTGDNSPLHF
>TRBJ2-7|TRBV27|14|NA|NA
TGTGCCAGCAGTTTACGGGGACAACCCAACGAGCAGTACTTC
CASSLRGQPNEQYF
>TRBJ2-7|TRBV3-1/TRBV3-2|14|NA|NA
TGTGCCAGCAGCCAAGTTCCGGGAGCCTACGAGCAGTACTTC
CASSQVPGAYEQYF
>TRBJ2-7|TRBV20-1|10|NA|NA
TGCAGTGCCACTAGCTACGAGCAGTACTTC
CSATSYEQYF
>TRBJ1-3|TRBV10-3|15|NA|NA
TGTGCCATCAGTGTTCTGGCTTTCTCTGGAAACACCATATATTTT
CAISVLAFSGNTIYF
>TRBJ1-1|TRBV5-3|12|NA|NA
TGTGCCACCCAGCGGAAAGGGACTGAAGCTTTCTTT
CATQRKGTEAFF
>TRBJ1-1|TRBV5-1|14|NA|TRBD1
TGCGCCAGCAGCTTGGACAGGGGATTCACTGAAGCTTTCTTT
CASSLDRGFTEAFF
>TRBJ1-1|TRBV11-3|14|NA|NA
TGTGCCAGCAGCCCATCCTTAGAGAGTGCCGAAGCTTTCTTT
CASSPSLESAEAFF
>TRBJ2-7|TRBV2|16|once|TRBD1
TGTGCCAGCACCCCCGACAGGGGGCGAACAATGAACGAGCAGTACTTC
CASTPDRGRTMNEQYF
>TRBJ2-7|TRBV18|15|NA|TRBD1
TGTGCCAGCTCACCGCAGGGGGCGACCTCCTACGAGCAGTACTTC
CASSPQGATSYEQYF
>TRBJ2-5|TRBV6-5|16|NA|TRBD2
TGTGCCAGCAGTTACGGGGGACTAGCGGGGCAAGAGACCCAGTACTTC
CASSYGGLAGQETQYF
>TRBJ1-1|TRBV2|14|NA|NA
TGTGCCAGCAGTGAAAGGACGGGGAGCACTGAAGCTTTCTTT
CASSERTGSTEAFF
>TRBJ2-7|TRBV27|14|NA|NA
TGTGCCAGCAGTTTATTGGCTGGCAGCTACGAGCAGTACTTC
CASSLLAGSYEQYF
>TRBJ2-1|TRBV19|12|NA|NA
TGTGCCAGTAGTATAGAGGGAGTCGAGCAGTTCTTC
CASSIEGVEQFF
>TRBJ2-3|TRBV5-1|15|NA|NA
TGCGCCAGCAGCTTGGTGGCAGGGAGGAAGGATACGCAGTATTTT
CASSLVAGRKDTQYF
>TRBJ1-1|TRBV18|15|NA|NA
TGTGCCAGCTCACCCCTAAGGGGCGGGGACACTGAAGCTTTCTTT
CASSPLRGGDTEAFF
>TRBJ2-3|TRBV4-3|15|NA|NA
TGCGCCAGCAGCCAACGTGGACTCCTCACAGATACGCAGTATTTT
CASSQRGLLTDTQYF